The 6 T cell receptor beta chains below come from one sample, sequenced in a study of T cell responses to AZD1222 COVID-19 vaccine. Clones were sequenced by immunoSEQ multiplex PCR, and TCRdb holds only the in-frame ones, with some missing. The sample holds 150,000 or so clones, less than 95% seen once. The sample was peripheral blood, taken 28 days after the second AZD1222 dose. These receptors were taken from an adult who received the AZD1222 COVID-19 vaccine.

A remark on this clone: This CDR3 is also generated by other DNA sequences in the sample. The CDR3 region has the DNA TGTGCCAGCAGCTCTGGCCCGTCCTACGAGCAGTACTTC. Residues: CASSSGPSYEQYF. The chain recombines TRBV7-2 with TRBJ2-7, with D hard to call. This CDR3 comprises 13 residues. Germline V lookup: CDR1 SGHTA, CDR2 FQGNSA. Trimming took off 4 bases at V and 1 base at J, with 8 bases between the two ends.

The J gene is TRBJ1-2, the V gene TRBV29-1, with D possibly matching TRBD1 (6 bases). The CDR3 has 16 amino acids. In germline, CDR1 is SQVTM, CDR2 ANQGSEA. V lost 3 bases and J 4 bases, leaving 21 bases between the germline ends. In DNA, the CDR3 is TGCAGCGTTGACAGGGGAGTATCGGCAGGGACCTATGGCTACACCTTC. Amino acid sequence: CSVDRGVSAGTYGYTF.

V usage is TRBV5-4 and J usage is TRBJ2-2; 9 positions agree with TRBD1. CDR1 and CDR2 from the germline V gene are SGHNT and YYREEE (reference sequence). Unmatched junction bases numbered 7, after V lost 1 base and J lost 9 bases. The CDR3 runs 15 residues. The CDR3 DNA sequence: TGTGCCAGCAGCTTGAACGACAGGGGGAAAAGGGAGCTGTTTTTT. It translates to CASSLNDRGKRELFF.

The rearrangement uses TRBV6-2 or TRBV6-3 and TRBJ2-4; 10 bases match TRBD1. J gave up 0 bases and V 5 bases, and 7 bases lay outside the gene matches. The germline gives CDR1 MNHEY, CDR2 SVGEGT. The CDR3 length is 17 residues. The CDR3, as DNA: TGTGCCAGCAGTGTCAGACAGGGGGCTCTAGCCAAAAACATTCAGTACTTC. Its protein is CASSVRQGALAKNIQYF.

The chain uses TRBV6-5 and TRBJ1-2; D ambiguous. V was cut by 0 bases and J by 4 bases, with 12 bases left in between. The CDR3 runs to 15 residues. Germline CDR1 MNHEY, CDR2 SVGAGI. The CDR3 sequence is CASSYSNIGIYGYTF. The CDR3 DNA sequence: TGTGCCAGCAGTTACTCGAATATCGGTATCTATGGCTACACCTTC.

The V and J genes are TRBV7-3 and TRBJ2-3, with D possibly being TRBD1 or TRBD2 (5 bases each). Per the germline V gene, CDR1 is SGHTA and CDR2 is FQGTGA. V was shortened by 5 bases and J by 0 bases, with 12 bases between the two germline ends. This CDR3 is 15 amino acids long. CDR3 in amino acids: CASSLNRDSTDTQYF. The CDR3 DNA reads TGTGCCAGCAGCCTAAACCGGGACAGCACAGATACGCAGTATTTT.